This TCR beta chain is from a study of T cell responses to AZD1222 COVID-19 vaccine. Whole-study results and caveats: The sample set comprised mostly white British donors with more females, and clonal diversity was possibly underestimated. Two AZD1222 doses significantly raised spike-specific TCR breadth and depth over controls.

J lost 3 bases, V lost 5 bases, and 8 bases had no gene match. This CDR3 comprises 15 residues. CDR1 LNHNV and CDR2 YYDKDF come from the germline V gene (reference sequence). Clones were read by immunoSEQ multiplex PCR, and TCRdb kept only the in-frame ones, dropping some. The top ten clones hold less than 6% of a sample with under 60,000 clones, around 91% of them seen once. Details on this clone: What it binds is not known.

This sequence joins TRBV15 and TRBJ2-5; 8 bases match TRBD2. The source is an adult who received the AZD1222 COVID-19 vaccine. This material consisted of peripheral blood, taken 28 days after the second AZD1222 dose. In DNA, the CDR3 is TGTGCCACCAGCTCCCAAAGCGGGAGAAAAGAGACCCAGTACTTC. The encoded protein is CATSSQSGRKETQYF.